This T cell receptor beta chain came from a study of identical twins. The study's findings and limits: Whereas memory repertoires showed no such difference, abundant cord blood beta clonotypes carried fewer insertions.

One entry per CDR3 protein results from TCRdb running MiXCR on the 5' RACE reads. The sample carries around 450,000 distinct CDR3 sequences, 14% recorded once. Regarding this clonotype: Its target is unknown.

The donor group consisted entirely of healthy Caucasians. CDR1 and CDR2 (germline): DFQATT, SNEGSKA (reference sequence). With 6 bases removed from V and 4 bases from J, the gap between germline ends came to 4 bases. The CDR3 contains 10 residues. The same data also contributed to another study, on yellow fever vaccine responses in identical twins.

The chain joins TRBV20-1 to TRBJ2-1; D is undetermined. Specimen: CD4+ T cells sorted from blood. The source is a woman aged 18-30 years in good health. The CDR3 nucleotides are TGCAGTGCCCATTACAATGAGCAGTTCTTC. Its protein product is CSAHYNEQFF.